This T cell receptor (beta chain) derives from a study of blood T cell repertoires in COVID-19. About the study: Samples of COVID-19 (acute and convalescent) were obtained from the United States, Italy and Spain.

Seattle cases were enrolled at active infection and followed longitudinally. Using immunoSEQ multiplex PCR, the repertoire was profiled, and TCRdb retains in-frame clones only, with some absent. The sample has hundreds of thousands of clones, around nine tenths seen once. This clonotype originated in a woman between 70 and 85 years old with COVID-19, enrolled during active disease. Sequencing input: peripheral blood.

The CDR3 DNA is TGTGCCACCAGTGATCCAGGCCGGGGGGCCGGGGAGCTGTTTTTT. Protein: CATSDPGRGAGELFF. The rearrangement joins TRBV24-1 to TRBJ2-2; 7 nucleotides match TRBD2. J lost 6 bases, V lost 3 bases, and 6 bases had no gene match. Germline loops: CDR1 KGHDR, CDR2 SFDVKD. The CDR3 is made up of 15 amino acids.